The entry that follows covers one T cell receptor (beta chain) sequence. The data originate from a study of blood T cell repertoires in COVID-19. Study in general: Spain, Italy and the United States supplied samples that represented acute and convalescent COVID-19.

Trimming took 5 bases from V and 4 from J; bases not matched to a gene: 4. The CDR3 spans 13 residues. Germline V CDR1 and CDR2: LNHDA, SQIVND (reference sequence). Sequencing used immunoSEQ multiplex PCR; TCRdb keeps in-frame clones, though not all of them. The table lists 250,000 to 300,000 clones, 91% of them singletons, with 2% to 2.5% in the top ten. This TCR derives from a woman aged 25 to 39 with COVID-19, enrolled during active disease. The source material was peripheral blood. V gene TRBV19 combines with J gene TRBJ1-2; 7 positions agree with TRBD1. In DNA, the CDR3 is TGTGCCAGTAGTTGGGGACAGATCTATGGCTACACCTTC. It encodes CASSWGQIYGYTF.